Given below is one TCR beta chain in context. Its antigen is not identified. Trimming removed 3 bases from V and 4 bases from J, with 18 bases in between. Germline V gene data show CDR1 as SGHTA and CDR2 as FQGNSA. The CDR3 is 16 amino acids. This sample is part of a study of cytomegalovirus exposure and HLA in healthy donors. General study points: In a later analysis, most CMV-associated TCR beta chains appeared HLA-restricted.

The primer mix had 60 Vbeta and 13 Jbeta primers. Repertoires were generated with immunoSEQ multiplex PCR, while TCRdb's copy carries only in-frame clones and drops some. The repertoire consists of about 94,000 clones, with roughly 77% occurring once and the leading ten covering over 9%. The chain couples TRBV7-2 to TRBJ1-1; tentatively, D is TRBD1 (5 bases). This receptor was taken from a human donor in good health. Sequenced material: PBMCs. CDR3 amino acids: CASSLTDLGLGTEAFF. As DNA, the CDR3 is TGTGCCAGCAGCTTGACAGATCTCGGTCTCGGCACTGAAGCTTTCTTT.